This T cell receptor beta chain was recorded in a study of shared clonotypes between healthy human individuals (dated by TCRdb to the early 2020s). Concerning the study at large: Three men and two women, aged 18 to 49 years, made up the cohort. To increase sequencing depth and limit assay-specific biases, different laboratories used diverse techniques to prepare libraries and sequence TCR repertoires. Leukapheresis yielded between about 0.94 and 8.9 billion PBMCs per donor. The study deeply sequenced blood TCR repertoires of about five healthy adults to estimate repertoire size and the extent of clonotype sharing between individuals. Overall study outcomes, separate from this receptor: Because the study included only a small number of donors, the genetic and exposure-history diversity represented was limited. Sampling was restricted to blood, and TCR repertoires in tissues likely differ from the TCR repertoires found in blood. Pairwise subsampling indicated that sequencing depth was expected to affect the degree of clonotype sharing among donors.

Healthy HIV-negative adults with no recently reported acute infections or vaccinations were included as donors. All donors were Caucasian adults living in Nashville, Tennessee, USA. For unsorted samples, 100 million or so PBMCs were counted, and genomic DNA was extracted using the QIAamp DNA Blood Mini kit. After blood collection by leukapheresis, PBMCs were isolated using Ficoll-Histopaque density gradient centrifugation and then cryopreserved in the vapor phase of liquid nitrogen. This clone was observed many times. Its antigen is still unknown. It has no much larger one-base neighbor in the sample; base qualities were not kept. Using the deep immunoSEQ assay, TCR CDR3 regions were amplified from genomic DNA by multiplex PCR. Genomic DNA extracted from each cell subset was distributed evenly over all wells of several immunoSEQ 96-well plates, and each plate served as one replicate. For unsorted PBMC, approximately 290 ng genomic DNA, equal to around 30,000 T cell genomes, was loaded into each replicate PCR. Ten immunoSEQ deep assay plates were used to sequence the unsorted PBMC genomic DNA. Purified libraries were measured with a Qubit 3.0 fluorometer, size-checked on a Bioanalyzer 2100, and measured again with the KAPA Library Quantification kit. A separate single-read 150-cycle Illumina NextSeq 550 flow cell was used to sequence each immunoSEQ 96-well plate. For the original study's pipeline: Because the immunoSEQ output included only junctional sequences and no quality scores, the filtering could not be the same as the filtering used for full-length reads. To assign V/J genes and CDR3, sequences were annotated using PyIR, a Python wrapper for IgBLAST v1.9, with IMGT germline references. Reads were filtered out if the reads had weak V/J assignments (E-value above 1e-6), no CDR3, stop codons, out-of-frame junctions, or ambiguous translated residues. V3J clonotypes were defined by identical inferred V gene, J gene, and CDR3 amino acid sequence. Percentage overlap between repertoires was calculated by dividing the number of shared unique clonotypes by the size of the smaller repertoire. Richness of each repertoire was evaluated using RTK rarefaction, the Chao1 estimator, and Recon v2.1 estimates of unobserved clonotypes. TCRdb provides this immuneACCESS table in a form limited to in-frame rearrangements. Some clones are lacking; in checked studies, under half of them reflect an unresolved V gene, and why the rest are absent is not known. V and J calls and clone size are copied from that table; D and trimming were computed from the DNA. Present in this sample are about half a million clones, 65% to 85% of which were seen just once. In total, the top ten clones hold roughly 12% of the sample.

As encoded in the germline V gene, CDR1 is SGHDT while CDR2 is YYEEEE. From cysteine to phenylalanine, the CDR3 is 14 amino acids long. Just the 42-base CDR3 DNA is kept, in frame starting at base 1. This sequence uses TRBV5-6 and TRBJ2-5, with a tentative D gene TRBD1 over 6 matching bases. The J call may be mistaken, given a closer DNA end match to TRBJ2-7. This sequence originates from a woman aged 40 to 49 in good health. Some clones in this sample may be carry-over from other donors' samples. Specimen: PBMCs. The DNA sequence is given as TGTGCCAGCAGCTATCAGCAGGGGCCCTACGAGCAGTACTTC. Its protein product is CASSYQQGPYEQYF.